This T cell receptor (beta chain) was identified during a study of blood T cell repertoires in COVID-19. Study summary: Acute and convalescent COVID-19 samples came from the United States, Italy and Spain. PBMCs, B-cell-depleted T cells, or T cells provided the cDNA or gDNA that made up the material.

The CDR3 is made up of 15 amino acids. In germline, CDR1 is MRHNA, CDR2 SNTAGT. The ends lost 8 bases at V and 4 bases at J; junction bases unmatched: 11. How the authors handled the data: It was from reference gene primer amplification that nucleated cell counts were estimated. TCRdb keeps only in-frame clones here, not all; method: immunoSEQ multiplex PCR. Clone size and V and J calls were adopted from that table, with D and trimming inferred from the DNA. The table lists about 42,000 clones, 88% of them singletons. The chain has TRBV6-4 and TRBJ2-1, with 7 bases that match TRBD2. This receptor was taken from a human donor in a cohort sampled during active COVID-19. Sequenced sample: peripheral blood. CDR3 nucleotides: TGTGCCAGCCGGAGGGCGGGGGATTCATACAATGAGCAGTTCTTC. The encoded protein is CASRRAGDSYNEQFF.